This TCR delta chain stems from a study of gamma-delta T cells after stem cell transplantation. Germline CDR1 TSWWSYY, CDR2 QGS. The CDR3 totals 23 residues. Germline trimming cut 5 bases from V and 3 bases from J; bases unmatched to any gene: 31. TCRdb re-identified clones in the RT-PCR reads via CATT. Here the sample spans roughly 10,000 delta-chain clones, approximately 40% being singletons. This clonotype was obtained from a human donor. It is not recorded whose cells these are; they may come from a transplant donor. The chain is built from TRDV1 and TRDJ1; TRDD3 matches at 9 bases. Sequenced sample: gamma-delta T cells. The CDR3 loop is CALGSPSPPPRKGIRPRADKLIF. CDR3 DNA: TGTGCTCTTGGGTCTCCTTCTCCTCCGCCCAGGAAGGGGATACGACCGAGGGCCGATAAACTCATCTTT.